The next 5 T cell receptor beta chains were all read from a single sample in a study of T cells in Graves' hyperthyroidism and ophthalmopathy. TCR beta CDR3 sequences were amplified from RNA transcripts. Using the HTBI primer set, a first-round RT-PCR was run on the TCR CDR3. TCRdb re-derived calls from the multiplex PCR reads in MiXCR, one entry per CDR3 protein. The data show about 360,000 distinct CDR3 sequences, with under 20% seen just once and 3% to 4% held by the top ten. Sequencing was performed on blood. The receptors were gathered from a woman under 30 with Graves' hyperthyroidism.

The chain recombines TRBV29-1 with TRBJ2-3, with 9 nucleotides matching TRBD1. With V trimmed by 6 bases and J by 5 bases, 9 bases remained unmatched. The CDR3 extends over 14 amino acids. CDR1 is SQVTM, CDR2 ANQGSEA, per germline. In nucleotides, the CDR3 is TGCAGCGTCCGGACAGGGGAGTTTCAAGATACGCAGTATTTT. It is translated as CSVRTGEFQDTQYF.

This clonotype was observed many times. In DNA, the CDR3 is TGTGCCAGCTCCCGGACAGGAAAATCAGAGACCCAGTACTTC. This sequence encodes CASSRTGKSETQYF. This chain uses TRBV18 with TRBJ2-5, with 7 nucleotides matching TRBD1. CDR1 KGHSH and CDR2 LQKENI come from the germline V gene. Trimming removed 6 bases from V and 4 bases from J; junction bases left unmatched: 8. The CDR3 has 14 residues.

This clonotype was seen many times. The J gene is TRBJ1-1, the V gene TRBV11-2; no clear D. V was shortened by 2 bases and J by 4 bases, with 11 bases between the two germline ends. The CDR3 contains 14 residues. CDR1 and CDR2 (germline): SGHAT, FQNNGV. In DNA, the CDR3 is TGTGCCAGCAGCTTATTAGGGTTTGGCACTGAAGCTTTCTTT. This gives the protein CASSLLGFGTEAFF.

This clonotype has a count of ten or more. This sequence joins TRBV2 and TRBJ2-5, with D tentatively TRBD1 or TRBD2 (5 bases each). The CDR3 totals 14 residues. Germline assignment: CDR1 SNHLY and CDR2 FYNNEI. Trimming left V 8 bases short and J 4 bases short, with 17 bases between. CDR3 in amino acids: CASEGLFGGETQYF. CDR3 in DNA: TGTGCCAGCGAGGGGCTGTTTGGGGGAGAGACCCAGTACTTC.

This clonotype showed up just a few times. The CDR3 reads CASSRPTLNTEAFF. CDR3 in DNA: TGTGCCAGCAGTAGGCCGACCCTGAACACTGAAGCTTTCTTT. This chain uses TRBV6-1 with TRBJ1-1; D remains unclear. Trimming stripped 5 bases from V and 0 bases from J, with 10 bases between. CDR1 is MNHNS, CDR2 SASEGT, per germline. The CDR3 extends over 14 amino acids.